This is a list of T cell receptor beta chains from one sample in a study of cytomegalovirus exposure and HLA in healthy donors. Clones were sequenced by immunoSEQ multiplex PCR, and TCRdb holds only the in-frame ones, with some missing. The sample records about 340,000 clones, just over 85% being singletons. Sequenced sample: PBMCs. The receptors shown here come from a woman between 18 and 29 years old in good health and CMV-seronegative. CDR3s include the opening cysteine and the closing phenylalanine or tryptophan. D genes are given only for firm matches. The size entry is marked missing in some rows and otherwise reads once, few, many or a size class.

cdr3_aa | cdr3_nt | d_call | v_call | clone_size | j_call
CASTLSVTYEQYF | TGTGCCAGCACCCTCTCCGTAACCTACGAGCAGTACTTC | . | TRBV6-1 | . | TRBJ2-7
CASSPLQGAGGYTF | TGTGCCAGTAGTCCCCTCCAGGGGGCTGGCGGCTACACCTTC | TRBD1 | TRBV19 | . | TRBJ1-2
CASSRGQGNTEAFF | TGTGCCAGCAGCAGAGGACAGGGGAACACTGAAGCTTTCTTT | TRBD1 | TRBV5-4 | . | TRBJ1-1
CASSFQYNEQFF | TGTGCCAGCAGCTTCCAGTACAATGAGCAGTTCTTC | . | TRBV5-6 | . | TRBJ2-1
CASSGVAGLDGELFF | TGTGCCAGCAGTGGGGTAGCGGGATTGGACGGGGAGCTGTTTTTT | TRBD2 | TRBV2 | once | TRBJ2-2
CASRGLGSGSDNEQFF | TGCGCCAGCAGGGGGCTGGGTAGCGGGAGTGACAATGAGCAGTTCTTC | TRBD2 | TRBV5-1 | . | TRBJ2-1
CASTATSGSRSSYEQYF | TGTGCCAGCACCGCGACTAGCGGGAGTCGTAGCTCCTACGAGCAGTACTTC | TRBD2 | TRBV28 | . | TRBJ2-7
CASRPGLAGAGGELFF | TGTGCCAGCAGACCAGGACTAGCGGGAGCGGGCGGGGAGCTGTTTTTT | TRBD2 | TRBV14 | . | TRBJ2-2
CASGFGTSRADTQYF | TGTGCTAGTGGTTTTGGGACTAGCCGGGCAGATACGCAGTATTTT | TRBD2 | TRBV12-5 | . | TRBJ2-3
CASSQGGTSGQETQYF | TGCGCCAGCAGCCAAGGGGGGACTAGCGGCCAAGAGACCCAGTACTTC | TRBD2 | TRBV4-3 | . | TRBJ2-5
CASSLGTGWDQPQHF | TGCGCCAGCAGCCTTGGGACAGGGTGGGATCAGCCCCAGCATTTT | TRBD1 | TRBV4-1 | . | TRBJ1-5
CASSPSPASGTYEQYF | TGTGCCAGCAGCCCCAGCCCAGCTAGCGGGACCTACGAGCAGTACTTC | TRBD2 | TRBV11-3 | once | TRBJ2-7
CASSTGVTDTQYF | TGTGCCAGCAGCACGGGGGTCACAGATACGCAGTATTTT | . | TRBV7-2 | . | TRBJ2-3